One and the same sample provided the 21 T cell receptor beta chains below, sequenced in a study of T cell repertoires in cytomegalovirus infection. TCRdb reprocessed the reads with MiXCR, giving one entry per CDR3 protein. Seen here are a few hundred thousand distinct CDR3 sequences, 12% to 15% observed once, and the top ten hold around 9.5%. The sample comprised PBMCs. These TCRs come from a human donor in good health (CMV status not recorded). Some clones in this sample may be carry-over from other donors' samples.

This clonotype was detected only a few times. The rearrangement links TRBV20-1 to TRBJ1-5; D is unresolved. Germline V gene data show CDR1 as DFQATT and CDR2 as SNEGSKA (reference sequence). The V end lost 3 bases, the J end lost 0 bases, and 9 bases lay between the germline ends. This CDR3 is 14 amino acids long. The CDR3 region is CSASNQNSNQPQHF. As DNA, the CDR3 is TGCAGTGCTAGTAACCAAAATAGCAATCAGCCCCAGCATTTT.

The chain recombines TRBV4-2 with TRBJ2-1, with a weak D call TRBD2 (5 bases). V lost 4 bases, J lost 5 bases, and 15 bases lay in between. The CDR3 is 15 residues long. Germline V gives CDR1 LGHNA, CDR2 YNFKEQ. CDR3 region: CASSLLERRDNEQFF. The CDR3, as DNA: TGTGCCAGCAGCCTCCTAGAGCGGCGGGACAATGAGCAGTTCTTC.

The gene calls are TRBV12-5 and TRBJ2-1, with unresolved D. The CDR3 has 12 residues. V lost 3 bases to trimming and J lost 9 bases, with 9 bases between them. Germline V CDR1 and CDR2: LGHNT, FRNRAP. Here the CDR3 reads CASGFVTLEQFF. In DNA form, the CDR3 reads TGTGCTAGTGGTTTCGTCACCCTTGAGCAGTTCTTC.

The chain has TRBV5-1 and TRBJ2-1; 7 positions match TRBD2. This CDR3 has 17 amino acids. The J segment lost 1 base and the V segment lost 0 bases, leaving 7 bases of the junction unmatched. Germline V gene lookup returns CDR1 SGHRS and CDR2 YFSETQ. This CDR3 is CASSLAGGRGSYNEQFF. The CDR3 DNA is TGCGCCAGCAGCTTGGCCGGCGGGAGAGGATCCTACAATGAGCAGTTCTTC.

This clonotype was picked up a small number of times. This rearrangement joins TRBV5-4 to TRBJ1-6, with a tentative D call TRBD1 (5 bases). V was pared by 0 bases and J by 5 bases, with 12 bases between. The CDR3 spans 16 residues. Germline V gene lookup returns CDR1 SGHNT and CDR2 YYREEE (reference sequence). In DNA, the CDR3 is TGTGCCAGCAGCTTGGTCCAGGGTGGGGATAATTCACCCCTCCACTTT. This gives the protein CASSLVQGGDNSPLHF.

This clonotype was counted ten times or more. The chain has TRBV11-3 and TRBJ2-3; 13 positions agree with TRBD2. The V segment lost 5 bases and the J segment 4 bases; nucleotides outside the gene matches: 6. This CDR3 region has 16 residues. The germline CDR1 and CDR2 sequences are SGHNT and YENEEA. CDR3 sequence reads: CASSVGLAGVADTQYF. In DNA, the CDR3 is TGTGCCAGCAGCGTCGGACTAGCGGGAGTGGCAGATACGCAGTATTTT.

This clonotype was counted a few times. The rearrangement joins TRBV5-1 to TRBJ2-2, with D perhaps matching TRBD1 (6 bases). This CDR3 has 16 residues. Germline lookup yields CDR1 SGHRS and CDR2 YFSETQ. V lost 3 bases and J 1 base, leaving 13 bases between the germline ends. The CDR3 loop is CASSWAEGVNTGELFF. The CDR3 DNA follows: TGCGCCAGCAGCTGGGCAGAGGGGGTGAACACCGGGGAGCTGTTTTTT.

This clonotype was counted at least ten times. The CDR3 nucleotides read TGTGCCAGCATGCTAGCGGGGGGGCAGGGGGAGACCCAGTACTTC. Protein product: CASMLAGGQGETQYF. This chain uses TRBV6-6 with TRBJ2-5, with TRBD2 identical over 12 bases. J was trimmed by 5 bases and V by 7 bases; bases with no gene match: 8. The CDR3 runs 15 residues. Germline loops: CDR1 MNHNY, CDR2 SVGAGI (reference sequence).

This clonotype was recorded at least ten times. The chain combines TRBV7-2 with TRBJ2-1; 12 nucleotides line up with TRBD2. V shed 6 bases, J shed 8 bases, and the junction held 8 bases outside the gene matches. Per germline, CDR1 SGHTA and CDR2 FQGNSA. The CDR3 extends over 15 amino acids. The CDR3 reads CASRSQTSGSYEQFF. CDR3 DNA: TGTGCCAGCAGATCACAGACTAGCGGGAGTTATGAGCAGTTCTTC. Combining the CDR3 with reference TRBV7-2 and TRBJ2-1 gives the whole variable domain GAGVSQSPSNKVTEKGKDVELRCDPISGHTALYWYRQSLGQGLEFLIYFQGNSAPDKSGLPSDRFSAERTGGSVSTLTIQRTQQEDSAVYLCASRSQTSGSYEQFFGPGTRLTVL.

This clonotype appeared many times. The chain joins TRBV7-3 to TRBJ1-1; no definite D call. CDR1 is SGHTA and CDR2 is FQGTGA in the germline V gene. This CDR3 region has 13 residues. Between the trimmed V and J ends, which lost 5 bases and 1 base, there was a span of 8 bases. The CDR3 DNA sequence: TGTGCCAGCAGCCCAGAAAAGAACACTGAAGCTTTCTTT. Translation: CASSPEKNTEAFF.

Ten or more counts support this clonotype. The chain links TRBV5-1 to TRBJ1-4; TRBD1 aligns across 8 bases. CDR3 length equals 15 residues. CDR1 is SGHRS, CDR2 YFSETQ, per germline. The trim removed 4 bases at V and 0 bases at J, leaving 2 bases unmatched. The CDR3 nucleotides read TGCGCCAGCAGCACGACAGGGGCAACTAATGAAAAACTGTTTTTT. It yields the protein CASSTTGATNEKLFF.

Many counts were recorded for this clonotype. The junction shows a germline mismatch at one end, possibly a read error. The chain employs TRBV7-9 and TRBJ2-1; 8 bases fit TRBD1. The CDR3 runs to 12 residues. CDR1 and CDR2 from the germline V gene are SEHNR and FQNEAQ (reference sequence). The CDR3, as DNA: TGTGCCAGCAGCTTACTCTTGACAGGGGATCTATTC. It is translated as CASSLLLTGDLF.

V and J are TRBV5-6 and TRBJ2-1; TRBD2 might be the D (5 bases). Germline CDR1 is SGHDT and CDR2 is YYEEEE. This CDR3 region has 15 residues. V gave up 2 bases and J gave up 5 bases, with 14 bases separating them. The CDR3 sequence: CASSFRVLAHNEQFF. The CDR3 bases are TGTGCCAGCAGCTTTAGGGTCCTAGCCCACAATGAGCAGTTCTTC.

This clonotype turned up a few times. The chain carries TRBV7-2 and TRBJ1-5; 7 bases agree with TRBD1. Trimming at V came to 5 bases and at J to 0 bases, leaving 13 bases not matched to a gene. This CDR3 spans 18 amino acids. CDR1 is SGHTA and CDR2 is FQGNSA in the germline V gene. The CDR3 reads CASSRGTAFDYSNQPQHF. DNA for the CDR3: TGTGCCAGCAGCCGAGGGACAGCATTCGATTATAGCAATCAGCCCCAGCATTTT. Full variable domain (missing parts from reference TRBV7-2 and TRBJ1-5): GAGVSQSPSNKVTEKGKDVELRCDPISGHTALYWYRQSLGQGLEFLIYFQGNSAPDKSGLPSDRFSAERTGGSVSTLTIQRTQQEDSAVYLCASSRGTAFDYSNQPQHFGDGTRLSIL.

The V gene is TRBV2, the J gene TRBJ2-1; 7 bases agree with TRBD2. The CDR3 totals 13 residues. V gave up 6 bases and J gave up 8 bases; unmatched junction bases: 7. Per the germline V gene, CDR1 is SNHLY and CDR2 is FYNNEI. For the CDR3, the DNA is TGTGCCAGCAGATCGGGAGGCTCCCATGAGCAGTTCTTC. Its translation is CASRSGGSHEQFF. The full variable domain, in which reference TRBV2 and TRBJ2-1 provide the parts outside the CDR3, is EPEVTQTPSHQVTQMGQEVILRCVPISNHLYFYWYRQILGQKVEFLVSFYNNEISEKSEIFDDQFSVERPDGSNFTLKIRSTKLEDSAMYFCASRSGGSHEQFFGPGTRLTVL.

The rearrangement links TRBV20-1 to TRBJ1-1; D might be TRBD1 (5 bases). Trimming removed 5 bases from V and 7 bases from J, with 17 bases in between. The CDR3 runs 13 residues. Per the germline V gene, CDR1 is DFQATT and CDR2 is SNEGSKA (reference sequence). The CDR3 region is CSAGRVRAFEAFF. CDR3 in DNA: TGCAGTGCTGGCCGGGTCAGGGCTTTTGAAGCTTTCTTT.

A few counts support this clonotype. V gene TRBV20-1 combines with J gene TRBJ2-1; 9 bases line up with TRBD2. Germline trimming cut 2 bases from V and 7 bases from J; bases unmatched to any gene: 9. Germline CDR1 reads DFQATT; CDR2 reads SNEGSKA (reference sequence). This CDR3 contains 15 residues. The CDR3 reads CSARLAGIQKNEQFF. CDR3 nucleotides: TGCAGTGCTAGACTAGCGGGGATCCAAAAGAATGAGCAGTTCTTC.

This clonotype was found many times. The V gene is TRBV7-2, the J gene TRBJ1-3; 12 bases match TRBD1. This CDR3 spans 17 amino acids. CDR1 is SGHTA and CDR2 is FQGNSA in the germline V gene. The trim removed 2 bases at V and 6 bases at J, leaving 8 bases unmatched. CDR3 region: CASSLYGTGGRENTIYF. CDR3 in DNA: TGTGCCAGCAGCTTATATGGGACAGGGGGCCGTGAAAACACCATATATTTT.

This clonotype appeared many times. V gene TRBV7-2 combines with J gene TRBJ1-4, with a possible D match to TRBD1 (6 bases). CDR1 and CDR2 (germline): SGHTA, FQGNSA. CDR3 size: 17 residues. Trimming left V 1 base short and J 7 bases short, with 19 bases between. CDR3 sequence: CASSLVSHRAVTEKLFF. The CDR3 DNA is TGTGCCAGCAGCTTAGTCTCCCACAGGGCGGTAACTGAAAAACTGTTTTTT. The whole variable domain, remainder taken from reference TRBV7-2 and TRBJ1-4, is GAGVSQSPSNKVTEKGKDVELRCDPISGHTALYWYRQSLGQGLEFLIYFQGNSAPDKSGLPSDRFSAERTGGSVSTLTIQRTQQEDSAVYLCASSLVSHRAVTEKLFFGSGTQLSVL.

The table lists this clonotype with many counts. The chain recombines TRBV12-3 or TRBV12-4 with TRBJ2-1; D may be TRBD2 (5 bases). The ends were cut back, 3 bases at V and 0 bases at J, with 15 bases in the middle. The CDR3 is 17 residues long. The CDR3 bases are TGTGCCAGCAGTTTTTCTCCTAGCAGCAGCTCCTACAATGAGCAGTTCTTC. It specifies CASSFSPSSSSYNEQFF.

V gene TRBV27 combines with J gene TRBJ2-7; 8 bases agree with TRBD1. There are 16 residues in the CDR3. Germline assignment: CDR1 MNHEY and CDR2 SMNVEV (reference sequence). V lost 5 bases and J lost 2; bases outside the gene matches: 11. This CDR3 is CASSASTGDSPYEQYF. The CDR3 DNA reads as TGTGCCAGCAGTGCCTCGACAGGGGATAGCCCCTACGAGCAGTACTTC.